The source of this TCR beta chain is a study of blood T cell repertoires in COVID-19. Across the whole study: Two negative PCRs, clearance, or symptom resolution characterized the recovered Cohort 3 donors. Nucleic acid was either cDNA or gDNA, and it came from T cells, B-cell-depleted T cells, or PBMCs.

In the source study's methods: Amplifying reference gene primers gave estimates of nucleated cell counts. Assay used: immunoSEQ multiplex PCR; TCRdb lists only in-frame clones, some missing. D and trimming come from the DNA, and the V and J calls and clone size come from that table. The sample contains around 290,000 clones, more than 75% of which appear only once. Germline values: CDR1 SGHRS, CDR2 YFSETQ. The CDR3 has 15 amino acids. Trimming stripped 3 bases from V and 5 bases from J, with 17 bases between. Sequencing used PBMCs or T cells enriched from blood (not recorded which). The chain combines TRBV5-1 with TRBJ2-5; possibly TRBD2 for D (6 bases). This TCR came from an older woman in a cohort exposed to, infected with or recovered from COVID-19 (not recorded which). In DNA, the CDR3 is TGCGCCAGCAGCTCCTCGACGGGAGCTTCGGAGACCCAGTACTTC. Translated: CASSSSTGASETQYF.